Described below is a single TCR beta chain sequence and its context. Methods used by the authors: Estimation of nucleated cell counts was performed using reference gene primer amplification. Clones were sequenced by immunoSEQ multiplex PCR, and TCRdb holds only the in-frame ones, with some missing. For V, J and clone size, that table is used; D and trimming come from the DNA. The sample yields about 52,000 clones, about 90% seen once. The germline gives CDR1 SGHRS, CDR2 YFSETQ. The CDR3 is made up of 16 amino acids. V lost 0 bases, J lost 5 bases, and 6 bases stayed unmatched. The record originates from a study of blood T cell repertoires in COVID-19. Study information: The cDNA or gDNA used as material had been derived from T cells, B-cell-depleted T cells, or PBMCs.

This sequence joins TRBV5-1 and TRBJ2-2, with 8 bases aligning to TRBD1. Sequences were obtained from peripheral blood. The sequence derives from a man aged 80 or over with active or convalescent COVID-19. CDR3 in DNA: TGCGCCAGCAGCTTGGCCGCAGGGGGCGAAACCGGGGAGCTGTTTTTT. Protein: CASSLAAGGETGELFF.